These 20 T cell receptor beta chains originate from one sample sequenced in a study of CD8+ T cells in alopecia areata listed by TCRdb under 2018. The protocol used for the library was the immunoSEQ multiplex PCR assay. To provide template for TCR sequencing, every sample had RNA extracted and reverse transcribed into cDNA. This immuneACCESS table, as held by TCRdb, lists in-frame sequences with V and J called but not all clones. Of the missing ones, under half trace to an unresolved V gene in checked studies; the others have no known cause. The sample data list 140,000 to 150,000 clones, and approximately 50% of these were observed just once. Approximately 7% of the sample lies in the top ten. Sample: CD4+ T cells sorted from blood. These receptors were collected from a human donor with alopecia areata.

This clone occurred a few times. This chain links TRBV19 with TRBJ1-5; the D gene is possibly TRBD1 (5 bases). Looked up from germline, CDR1 is LNHDA and CDR2 is SQIVND (reference sequence). This CDR3 has 16 amino acids. V lost 3 bases and J 0 bases, leaving 12 bases between the germline ends. CDR3 DNA: TGTGCCAGTAGTATCAAGACAGATCTTAGCAATCAGCCCCAGCATTTT. Amino acids: CASSIKTDLSNQPQHF.

This clone was detected only a few times. J is TRBJ2-5 and V is TRBV29-1, with D possibly TRBD2 on 5 matching bases. Trimming left V 0 bases short and J 5 bases short, with 7 bases between. The CDR3 contains 12 residues. Germline V gene lookup returns CDR1 SQVTM and CDR2 ANQGSEA. CDR3 sequence: CSVEERVETQYF. The CDR3 DNA sequence: TGCAGCGTTGAAGAGAGGGTGGAGACCCAGTACTTC.

The chain joins TRBV29-1 to TRBJ2-3, with D hard to call. Per the germline V gene, CDR1 is SQVTM and CDR2 is ANQGSEA. The CDR3 is 11 amino acids. Trimming shortened V by 7 bases and J by 3 bases, and 8 bases separated the two germline ends. The CDR3 DNA sequence: TGCAGCGCTGCCAAAACAGATACGCAGTATTTT. It is translated as CSAAKTDTQYF.

The rearrangement links TRBV29-1 to TRBJ1-2; D gene unclear. Germline V CDR1 and CDR2: SQVTM, ANQGSEA. The CDR3 length is 14 residues. V lost 6 bases and J 5 bases, leaving 19 bases between the germline ends. CDR3 residues: CSVYPPLAGYGYTF. In DNA form, the CDR3 reads TGCAGCGTGTACCCACCTCTTGCCGGATATGGCTACACCTTC.

This clone was seen a handful of times. The V call is TRBV30, the J call TRBJ1-2; D not certain. The CDR3 is 15 amino acids. Germline CDR1 is GTSNPN and CDR2 is SVGIG (reference sequence). Deletions cut 0 bases from V and 2 bases from J, with 13 bases between. CDR3 nucleotides: TGTGCCTGGAGTGTACTGGCGATCCCCAACTATGGCTACACCTTC. It codes for CAWSVLAIPNYGYTF.

This clone occurred a few times. The V gene is TRBV7-6, the J gene TRBJ2-6; no reliable D call. Germline V lookup: CDR1 SGHVS, CDR2 FNYEAQ. The CDR3 runs 14 residues. The V end was cut by 5 bases, the J end by 2 bases, with 7 bases between. CDR3 amino acids: CASSPPAGANVLTF. CDR3 in DNA: TGTGCCAGCAGCCCCCCGGCTGGGGCCAACGTCCTGACTTTC.

The chain recombines TRBV4-2 with TRBJ1-1; D is unresolved. Germline V CDR1 and CDR2: LGHNA, YNFKEQ. V lost 6 bases and J 0 bases, leaving 8 bases between the germline ends. The CDR3 length is 13 residues. In DNA, the CDR3 is TGTGCCAGCAGTTCAAAGGTGAACACTGAAGCTTTCTTT. Translating gives CASSSKVNTEAFF.

The genes are TRBV6-6 and TRBJ1-5, with D possibly TRBD1 on 6 matching bases. The CDR3 covers 16 residues. Germline values: CDR1 MNHNY, CDR2 SVGAGI (reference sequence). V lost 2 bases, J lost 6 bases, and 17 bases lay in between. The CDR3 region is CASSYNRASGGQPQHF. The CDR3 region has the DNA TGTGCCAGCAGTTACAACAGGGCAAGCGGGGGTCAGCCCCAGCATTTT.

J is TRBJ1-2 and V is TRBV29-1; 7 positions match TRBD1. J lost 5 bases, V lost 2 bases, and 2 bases had no gene match. Germline CDR1 is SQVTM and CDR2 is ANQGSEA. The CDR3 consists of 12 residues. This CDR3 is CSVETGVYGYTF. In nucleotides, the CDR3 is TGCAGCGTTGAAACAGGGGTTTATGGCTACACCTTC.

The table lists this clone with a few counts. The chain links TRBV29-1 to TRBJ2-3; D gene unclear. V was pared by 6 bases and J by 4 bases, with 11 bases between. CDR1 is SQVTM and CDR2 is ANQGSEA in the germline V gene. The CDR3 sequence is 12 residues long. The CDR3 DNA reads as TGCAGCGTGTCGGACGTCCCAGATACGCAGTATTTT. Amino acids: CSVSDVPDTQYF.

This chain connects TRBV2 to TRBJ1-1; D might be TRBD1 (5 bases). The V gene's germline CDR1 is SNHLY and CDR2 FYNNEI. V was cut by 6 bases and J by 4 bases, with 15 bases left in between. This CDR3 comprises 14 residues. CDR3 bases: TGTGCCAGCAGCGCCGGGACTGAGGGCACTGAAGCTTTCTTT. Amino acid sequence: CASSAGTEGTEAFF. The variable domain in full, completed from reference TRBV2 and TRBJ1-1, reads EPEVTQTPSHQVTQMGQEVILRCVPISNHLYFYWYRQILGQKVEFLVSFYNNEISEKSEIFDDQFSVERPDGSNFTLKIRSTKLEDSAMYFCASSAGTEGTEAFFGQGTRLTVV.

The chain carries TRBV9 and TRBJ1-5; D gene unclear. From germline, CDR1 is SGDLS and CDR2 YYNGEE. The V end was cut by 0 bases, the J end by 3 bases, with 7 bases between. This CDR3 has 14 residues. The CDR3 bases are TGTGCCAGCAGCGTAGACCCCGACAATCAGCCCCAGCATTTT. Protein: CASSVDPDNQPQHF.

This clone has more than one count but fewer than ten. The chain has TRBV5-6 and TRBJ2-7, with D unresolved. The CDR3 covers 11 residues. Germline V gene lookup returns CDR1 SGHDT and CDR2 YYEEEE. V lost 4 bases, J lost 3 bases, and 5 bases lay in between. DNA for the CDR3: TGTGCCAGCAGCCATTACTACGAGCAGTACTTC. Residues: CASSHYYEQYF.

In its sample, this clone was seen once. The chain uses TRBV4-1 and TRBJ1-1, with D maybe TRBD1 (5 bases). Trimming pared 4 bases from V and 7 bases from J, leaving 16 bases between. The CDR3 covers 14 residues. The germline V gene encodes CDR1 MGHRA and CDR2 YSYEKL. CDR3 in amino acids: CASSRDGGYFEAFF. DNA for the CDR3: TGCGCCAGCAGCCGGGATGGGGGGTATTTTGAAGCTTTCTTT.

This rearrangement joins TRBV29-1 to TRBJ2-7; no definite D call. CDR1 SQVTM and CDR2 ANQGSEA come from the germline V gene. The V gene lost 1 base and the J gene lost 5 bases, with 9 bases spanning the gap. The CDR3 length is 12 residues. CDR3 DNA sequence: TGCAGCGTTGAAGGCCAGACTGACGAGCAGTACTTC. Translating it yields CSVEGQTDEQYF.

The chain recombines TRBV20-1 with TRBJ2-5; D remains unclear. Trimming took 7 bases from V and 5 from J, leaving 8 bases between them. This CDR3 is 10 amino acids long. Germline lookup yields CDR1 DFQATT and CDR2 SNEGSKA (reference sequence). CDR3: CSGGQETQYF. CDR3 sequence (DNA): TGCAGTGGCGGTCAGGAGACCCAGTACTTC.

V is TRBV29-1 and J is TRBJ2-5; D may match TRBD1 or TRBD2 (5 bases each). This CDR3 contains 13 residues. Trimming pared 6 bases from V and 4 bases from J, leaving 15 bases between. CDR1 and CDR2 from the germline V gene are SQVTM and ANQGSEA. CDR3: CSVPGPSLETQYF. For the CDR3, the DNA is TGCAGCGTCCCGGGACCAAGCTTAGAGACCCAGTACTTC. The whole variable domain, remainder taken from reference TRBV29-1 and TRBJ2-5, is SAVISQKPSRDICQRGTSLTIQCQVDSQVTMMFWYRQQPGQSLTLIATANQGSEATYESGFVIDKFPISRPNLTFSTLTVSNMSPEDSSIYLCSVPGPSLETQYFGPGTRLLVL.

This chain links TRBV9 with TRBJ2-5, with a weak D call TRBD2 (6 bases). CDR3 length equals 13 residues. Germline CDR1 reads SGDLS; CDR2 reads YYNGEE. Trimming stripped 4 bases from V and 5 bases from J, with 12 bases between. The DNA for the CDR3 is TGTGCCAGCAGCTACGGGGGTCCGGAGACCCAGTACTTC. Translated, it gives CASSYGGPETQYF.

This clone was found a few times. Other DNA sequences in the sample encode the same CDR3. The chain carries TRBV6-5 and TRBJ2-7; no clear D. This CDR3 region has 13 residues. Trimming shortened V by 0 bases and J by 2 bases, and 5 bases separated the two germline ends. The germline gives CDR1 MNHEY, CDR2 SVGAGI. The CDR3 here is CASSYSRTYEQYF. The CDR3 DNA follows: TGTGCCAGCAGTTACTCCCGGACCTACGAGCAGTACTTC.

This chain connects TRBV6-5 to TRBJ2-7, with 12 bases identical to TRBD1. There are 13 residues in the CDR3. In germline, CDR1 is MNHEY, CDR2 SVGAGI. V was clipped by 11 bases and J by 7 bases; unmatched bases: 9. In nucleotides, the CDR3 is TGTGCCTCCCGGGACAGGGGGCGAGGGGAGCAGTACTTC. Protein product: CASRDRGRGEQYF.